The T cell receptor (beta chain) under discussion was sequenced for a study of OX40 agonist ivuxolimab in advanced cancers. Study as a whole: Prior checkpoint blockade (anti-PD-1, anti-PD-L1 or anti-CTLA-4) was permitted; roughly 40% had it. Partial responses were achieved by three patients, one with hepatocellular carcinoma and two with cutaneous melanoma.

The CDR3 is made up of 15 amino acids. The germline gives CDR1 SGDLS, CDR2 YYNGEE. V was clipped by 4 bases and J by 5 bases, with 18 bases between them. Measured with immunoSEQ multiplex PCR; TCRdb has only the in-frame clones, and not every one. Among 43,000 or so clones listed, 86% were seen once. The sample was CD4+ or CD8+ T cells sorted from blood, taken in a trial of the OX40 agonist ivuxolimab. This chain links TRBV9 with TRBJ2-5, with D possibly being TRBD1 or TRBD2 (5 bases each). This clonotype originated in an adult with an advanced solid tumor such as melanoma, head and neck, liver or kidney cancer. CDR3 in amino acids: CASSRGSLRGETQYF. DNA for the CDR3: TGTGCCAGCAGCCGGGGCTCGCTAAGGGGTGAGACCCAGTACTTC.